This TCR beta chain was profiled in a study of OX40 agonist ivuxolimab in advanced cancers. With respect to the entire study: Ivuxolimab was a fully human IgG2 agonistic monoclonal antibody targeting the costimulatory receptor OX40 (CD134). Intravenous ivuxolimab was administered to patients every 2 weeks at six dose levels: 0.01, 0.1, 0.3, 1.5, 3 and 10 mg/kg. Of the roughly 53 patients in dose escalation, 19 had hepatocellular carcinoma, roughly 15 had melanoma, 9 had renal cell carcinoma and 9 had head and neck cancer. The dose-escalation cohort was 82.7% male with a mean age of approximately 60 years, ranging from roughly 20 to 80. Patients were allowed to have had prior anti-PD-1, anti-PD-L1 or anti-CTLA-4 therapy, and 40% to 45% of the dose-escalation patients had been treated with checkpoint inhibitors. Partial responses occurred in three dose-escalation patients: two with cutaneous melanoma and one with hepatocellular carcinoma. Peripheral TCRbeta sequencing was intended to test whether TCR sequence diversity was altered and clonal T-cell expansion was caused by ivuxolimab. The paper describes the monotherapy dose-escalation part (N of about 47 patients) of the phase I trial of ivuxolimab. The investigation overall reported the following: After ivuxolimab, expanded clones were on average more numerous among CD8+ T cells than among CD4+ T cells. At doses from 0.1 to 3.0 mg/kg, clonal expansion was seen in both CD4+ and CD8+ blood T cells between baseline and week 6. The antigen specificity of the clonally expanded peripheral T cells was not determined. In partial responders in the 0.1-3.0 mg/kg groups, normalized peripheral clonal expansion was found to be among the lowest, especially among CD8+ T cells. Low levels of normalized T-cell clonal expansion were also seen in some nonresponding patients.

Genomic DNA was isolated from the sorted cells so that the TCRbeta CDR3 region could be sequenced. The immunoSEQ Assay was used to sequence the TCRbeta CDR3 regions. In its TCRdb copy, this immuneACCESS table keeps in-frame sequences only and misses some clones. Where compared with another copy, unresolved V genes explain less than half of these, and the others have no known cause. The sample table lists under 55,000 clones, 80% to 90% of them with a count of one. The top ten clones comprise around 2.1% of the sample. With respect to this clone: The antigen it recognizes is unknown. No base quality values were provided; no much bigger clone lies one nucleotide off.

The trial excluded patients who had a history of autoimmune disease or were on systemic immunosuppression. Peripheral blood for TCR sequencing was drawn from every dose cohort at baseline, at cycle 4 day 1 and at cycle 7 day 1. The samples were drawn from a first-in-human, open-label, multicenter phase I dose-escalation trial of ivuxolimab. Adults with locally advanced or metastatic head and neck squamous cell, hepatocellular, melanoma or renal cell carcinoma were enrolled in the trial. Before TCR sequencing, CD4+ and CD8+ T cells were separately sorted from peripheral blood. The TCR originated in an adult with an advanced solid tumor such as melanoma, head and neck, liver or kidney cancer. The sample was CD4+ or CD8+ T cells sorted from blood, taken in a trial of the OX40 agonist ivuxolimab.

The DNA reads TGCGCCAGCAGCTTACGGACAGGGGCATCAAATTCACCCCTCCACTTT. Its translation reads: CASSLRTGASNSPLHF. This chain is built from TRBV5-1 and TRBJ1-6; 9 central nucleotides agree with TRBD1. The CDR3 runs 16 residues from the cysteine to the phenylalanine. Only the CDR3 DNA is retained, 48 bases long and in frame from the first base. Ends trimmed: V by 2 bases, J by 7 bases; bases unmatched to a gene: 7. The germline V gene sets CDR1 to SGHRS and CDR2 to YFSETQ.